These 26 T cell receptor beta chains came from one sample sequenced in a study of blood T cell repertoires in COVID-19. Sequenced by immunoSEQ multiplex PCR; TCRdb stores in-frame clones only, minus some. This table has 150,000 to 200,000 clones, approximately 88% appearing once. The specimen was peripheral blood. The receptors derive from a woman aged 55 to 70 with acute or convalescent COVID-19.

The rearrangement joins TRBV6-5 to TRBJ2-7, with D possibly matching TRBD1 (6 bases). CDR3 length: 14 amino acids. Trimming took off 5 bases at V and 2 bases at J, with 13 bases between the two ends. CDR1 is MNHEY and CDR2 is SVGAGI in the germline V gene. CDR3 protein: CASSTRDTTYEQYF. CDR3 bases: TGTGCCAGCAGTACCCGGGACACCACCTACGAGCAGTACTTC.

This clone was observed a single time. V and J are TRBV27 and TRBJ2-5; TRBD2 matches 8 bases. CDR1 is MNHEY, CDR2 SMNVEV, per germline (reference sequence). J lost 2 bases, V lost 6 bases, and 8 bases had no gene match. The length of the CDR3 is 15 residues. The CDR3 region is CASRRILADQETQYF. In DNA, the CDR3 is TGTGCCAGCAGGCGGATACTAGCGGATCAAGAGACCCAGTACTTC.

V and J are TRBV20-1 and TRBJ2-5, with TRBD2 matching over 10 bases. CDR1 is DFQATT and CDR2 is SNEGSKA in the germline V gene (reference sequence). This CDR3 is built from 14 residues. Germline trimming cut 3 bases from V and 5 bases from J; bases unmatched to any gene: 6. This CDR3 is CSASPSGGMETQYF. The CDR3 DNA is TGCAGTGCTAGTCCTAGCGGGGGAATGGAGACCCAGTACTTC.

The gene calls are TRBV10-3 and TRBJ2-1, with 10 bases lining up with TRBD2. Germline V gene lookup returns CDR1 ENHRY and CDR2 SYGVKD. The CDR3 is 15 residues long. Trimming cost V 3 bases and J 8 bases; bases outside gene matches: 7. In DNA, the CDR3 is TGTGCCATCAGTGACCCAGGACTAGCGGTCGATGAGCAGTTCTTC. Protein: CAISDPGLAVDEQFF.

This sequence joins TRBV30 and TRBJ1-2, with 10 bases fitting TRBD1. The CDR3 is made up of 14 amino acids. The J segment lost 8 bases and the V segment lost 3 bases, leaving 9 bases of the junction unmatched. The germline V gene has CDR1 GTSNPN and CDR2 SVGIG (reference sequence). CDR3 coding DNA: TGTGCCTGGAGCATCGGACAGGGGGTGGAGGGCTACACCTTC. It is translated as CAWSIGQGVEGYTF.

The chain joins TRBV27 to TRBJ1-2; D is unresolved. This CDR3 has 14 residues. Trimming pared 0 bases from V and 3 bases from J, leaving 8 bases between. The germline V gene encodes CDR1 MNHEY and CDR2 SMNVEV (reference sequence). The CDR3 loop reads CASSLSRLDYGYTF. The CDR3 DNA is TGTGCCAGCAGTTTATCTCGGTTAGACTATGGCTACACCTTC.

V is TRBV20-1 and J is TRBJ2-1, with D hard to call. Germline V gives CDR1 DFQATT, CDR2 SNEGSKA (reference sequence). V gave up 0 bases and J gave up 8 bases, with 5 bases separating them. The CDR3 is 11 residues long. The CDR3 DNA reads TGCAGTGCTAGAGACGGGTATGAGCAGTTCTTC. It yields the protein CSARDGYEQFF.

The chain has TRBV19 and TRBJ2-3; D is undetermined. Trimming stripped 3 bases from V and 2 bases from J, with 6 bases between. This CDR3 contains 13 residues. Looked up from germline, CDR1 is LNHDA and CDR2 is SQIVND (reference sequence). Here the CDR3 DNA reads TGTGCCAGTAGTATGCGATACACAGATACGCAGTATTTT. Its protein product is CASSMRYTDTQYF.

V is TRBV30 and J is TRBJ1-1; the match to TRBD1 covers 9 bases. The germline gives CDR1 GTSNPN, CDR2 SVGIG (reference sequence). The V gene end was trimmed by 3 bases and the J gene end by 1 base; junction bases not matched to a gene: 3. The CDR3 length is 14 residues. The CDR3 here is CAWRGTGQNTEAFF. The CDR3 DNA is TGTGCCTGGAGGGGGACAGGGCAGAACACTGAAGCTTTCTTT.

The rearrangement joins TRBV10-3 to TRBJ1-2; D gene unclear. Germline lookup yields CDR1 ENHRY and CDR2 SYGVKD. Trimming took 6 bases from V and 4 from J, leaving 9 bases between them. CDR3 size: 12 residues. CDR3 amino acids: CAIRAEGYGYTF. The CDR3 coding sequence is TGTGCCATCAGGGCCGAGGGCTATGGCTACACCTTC.

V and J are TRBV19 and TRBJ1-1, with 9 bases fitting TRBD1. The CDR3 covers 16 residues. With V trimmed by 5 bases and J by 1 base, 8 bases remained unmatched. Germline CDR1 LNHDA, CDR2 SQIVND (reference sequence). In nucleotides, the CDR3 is TGTGCCAGTAGTCTTTGGACAGGGGAGGGGAACACTGAAGCTTTCTTT. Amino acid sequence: CASSLWTGEGNTEAFF.

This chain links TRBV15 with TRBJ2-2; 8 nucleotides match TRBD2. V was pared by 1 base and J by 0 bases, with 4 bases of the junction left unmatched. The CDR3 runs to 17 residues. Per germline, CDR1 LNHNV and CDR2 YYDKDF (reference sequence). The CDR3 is CATSRGGGGTNTGELFF. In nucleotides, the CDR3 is TGTGCCACCAGCAGAGGGGGCGGGGGGACGAACACCGGGGAGCTGTTTTTT. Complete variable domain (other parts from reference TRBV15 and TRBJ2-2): DAMVIQNPRYQVTQFGKPVTLSCSQTLNHNVMYWYQQKSSQAPKLLFHYYDKDFNNEADTPDNFQSRRPNTSFCFLDIRSPGLGDTAMYLCATSRGGGGTNTGELFFGEGSRLTVL.

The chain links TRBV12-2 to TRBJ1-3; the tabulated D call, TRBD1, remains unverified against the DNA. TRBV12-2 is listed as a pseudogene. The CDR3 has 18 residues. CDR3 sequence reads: CASRGPGTGARSDDTIYF. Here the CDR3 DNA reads TGTGCAAGTCGCGGTCCCGGGACAGGGGCGCGCTCTGATGACACCATATATTTT.

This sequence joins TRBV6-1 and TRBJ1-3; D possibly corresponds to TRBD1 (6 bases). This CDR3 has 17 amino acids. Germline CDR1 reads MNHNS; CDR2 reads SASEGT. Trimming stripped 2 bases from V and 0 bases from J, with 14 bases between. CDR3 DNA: TGTGCCAGCAGTGAACCAATGACAGGTAGCTCTGGAAACACCATATATTTT. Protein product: CASSEPMTGSSGNTIYF.

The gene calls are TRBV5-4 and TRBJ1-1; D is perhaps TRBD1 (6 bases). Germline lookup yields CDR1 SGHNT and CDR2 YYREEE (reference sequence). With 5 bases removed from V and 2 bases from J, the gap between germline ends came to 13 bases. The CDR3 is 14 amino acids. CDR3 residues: CASRAGQANTEAFF. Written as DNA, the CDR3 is TGTGCCAGCAGAGCGGGACAAGCAAACACTGAAGCTTTCTTT.

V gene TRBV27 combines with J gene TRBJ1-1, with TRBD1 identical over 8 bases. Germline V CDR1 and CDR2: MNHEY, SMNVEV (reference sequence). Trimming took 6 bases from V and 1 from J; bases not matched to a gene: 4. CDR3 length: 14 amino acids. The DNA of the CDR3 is TGTGCCAGCAGCCGAGACAGGGGGAACACTGAAGCTTTCTTT. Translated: CASSRDRGNTEAFF.

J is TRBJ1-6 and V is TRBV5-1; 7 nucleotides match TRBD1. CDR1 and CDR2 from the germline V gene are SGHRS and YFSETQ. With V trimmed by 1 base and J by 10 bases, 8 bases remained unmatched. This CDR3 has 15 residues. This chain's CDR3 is CASSLIQGKGSPLHF. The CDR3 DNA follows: TGCGCCAGCAGCTTGATACAGGGGAAGGGGTCACCCCTCCACTTT.

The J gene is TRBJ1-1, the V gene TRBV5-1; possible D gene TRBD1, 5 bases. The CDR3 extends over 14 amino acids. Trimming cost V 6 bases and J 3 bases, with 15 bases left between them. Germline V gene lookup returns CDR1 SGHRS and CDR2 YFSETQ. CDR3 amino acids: CASTQEVWDTEAFF. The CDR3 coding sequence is TGCGCCAGCACACAGGAAGTATGGGACACTGAAGCTTTCTTT.

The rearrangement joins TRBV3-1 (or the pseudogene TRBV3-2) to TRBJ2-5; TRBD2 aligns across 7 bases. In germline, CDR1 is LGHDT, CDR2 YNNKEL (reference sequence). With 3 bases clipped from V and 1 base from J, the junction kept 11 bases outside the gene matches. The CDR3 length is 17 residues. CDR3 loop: CASSHRASGRGQETQYF. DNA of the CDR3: TGTGCCAGCAGCCACCGGGCTAGCGGTAGGGGCCAAGAGACCCAGTACTTC.

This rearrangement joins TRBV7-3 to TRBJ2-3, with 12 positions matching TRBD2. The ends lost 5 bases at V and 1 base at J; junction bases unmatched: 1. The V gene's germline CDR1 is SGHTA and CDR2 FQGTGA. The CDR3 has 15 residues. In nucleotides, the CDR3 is TGTGCCAGCAGCCGGACTAGCGGGGGCACAGATACGCAGTATTTT. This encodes CASSRTSGGTDTQYF.

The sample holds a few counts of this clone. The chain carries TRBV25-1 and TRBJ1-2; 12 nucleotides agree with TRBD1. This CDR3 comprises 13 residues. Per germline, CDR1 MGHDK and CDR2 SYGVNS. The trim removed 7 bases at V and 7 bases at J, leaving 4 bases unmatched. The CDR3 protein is CASMGQGALGYTF. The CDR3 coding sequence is TGTGCCAGCATGGGACAGGGGGCGCTTGGCTACACCTTC.

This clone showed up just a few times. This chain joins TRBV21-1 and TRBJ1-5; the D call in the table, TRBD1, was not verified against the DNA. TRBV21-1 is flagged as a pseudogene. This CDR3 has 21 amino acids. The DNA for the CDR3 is TGTGCCAGCAGCAAAAAGAAACTAGAGGACCGGGACAGGGGGCGGAATCAGCCCCAGCATTTT. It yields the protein CASSKKKLEDRDRGRNQPQHF.

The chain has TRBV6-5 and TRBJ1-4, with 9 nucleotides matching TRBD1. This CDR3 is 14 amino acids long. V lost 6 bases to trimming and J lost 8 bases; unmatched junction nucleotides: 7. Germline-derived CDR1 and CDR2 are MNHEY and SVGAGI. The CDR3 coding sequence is TGTGCCAGCAGCTCCGGGACAGGGTTGGAAAAACTGTTTTTT. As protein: CASSSGTGLEKLFF.

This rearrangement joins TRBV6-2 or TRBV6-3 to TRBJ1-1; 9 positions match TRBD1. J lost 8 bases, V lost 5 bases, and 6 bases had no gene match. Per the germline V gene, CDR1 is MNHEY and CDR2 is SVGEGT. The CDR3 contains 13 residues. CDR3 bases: TGTGCCAGCAGTAGCGGGACAGGGAAGGAAGCTTTCTTT. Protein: CASSSGTGKEAFF.

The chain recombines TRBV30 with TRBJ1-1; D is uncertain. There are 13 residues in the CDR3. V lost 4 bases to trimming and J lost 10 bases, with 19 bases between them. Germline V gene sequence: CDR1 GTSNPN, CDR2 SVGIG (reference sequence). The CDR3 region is CAWKKGLDLGAFF. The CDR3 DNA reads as TGTGCCTGGAAAAAGGGTTTGGACTTGGGAGCTTTCTTT.

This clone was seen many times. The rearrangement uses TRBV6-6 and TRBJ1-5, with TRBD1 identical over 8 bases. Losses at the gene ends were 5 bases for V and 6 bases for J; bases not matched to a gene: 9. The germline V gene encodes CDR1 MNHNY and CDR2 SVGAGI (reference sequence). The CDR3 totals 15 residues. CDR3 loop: CASSDPRQGSQPQHF. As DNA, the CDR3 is TGTGCCAGCAGTGACCCCCGACAGGGGAGTCAGCCCCAGCATTTT.